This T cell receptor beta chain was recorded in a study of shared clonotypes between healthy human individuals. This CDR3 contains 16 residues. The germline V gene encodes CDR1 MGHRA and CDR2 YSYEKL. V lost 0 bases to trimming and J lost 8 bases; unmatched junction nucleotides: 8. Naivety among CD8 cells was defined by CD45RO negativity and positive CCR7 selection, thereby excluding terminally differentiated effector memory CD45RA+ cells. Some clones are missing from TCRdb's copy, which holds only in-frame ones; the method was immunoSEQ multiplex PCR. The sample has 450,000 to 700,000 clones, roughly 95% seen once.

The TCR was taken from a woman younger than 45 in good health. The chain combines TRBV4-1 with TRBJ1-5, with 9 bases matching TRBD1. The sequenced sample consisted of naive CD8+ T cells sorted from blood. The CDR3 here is CASSQEPGQGSKPQHF. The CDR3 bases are TGCGCCAGCAGCCAAGAGCCGGGACAGGGATCCAAGCCCCAGCATTTT.